The sequence of this T cell receptor beta chain was determined in a study of T cell responses to AZD1222 COVID-19 vaccine. V lost 4 bases to trimming and J lost 2 bases, with 11 bases between them. Per the germline V gene, CDR1 is MDHEN and CDR2 is SYDVKM. The CDR3 loop spans 14 amino acids. Produced via immunoSEQ multiplex PCR; TCRdb's table is partial and in-frame only. In the table there are 120,000 to 150,000 clones, about 90% of which are singletons. Here the sequenced sample was peripheral blood, taken 28 days after the second AZD1222 dose. The TCR sequence derives from an adult who received the AZD1222 COVID-19 vaccine. The rearrangement joins TRBV28 to TRBJ1-2; D unresolved. The CDR3 DNA sequence: TGTGCCAGCAGTTCTCCGGGATTCAACTATGGCTACACCTTC. This gives the protein CASSSPGFNYGYTF.